Listed below are T cell receptor beta chains from one sample, sequenced in a study of cytomegalovirus exposure and HLA in healthy donors. TCRdb's copy holds only in-frame clones and misses some; the assay was immunoSEQ multiplex PCR. This sample has some 170,000 clones, with 60% to 80% found just once. Sequencing was done on a sample of PBMCs. Receptors were obtained from a man aged 40-49 years in good health and CMV-seropositive. Each CDR3 is given with its conserved first and last residue. D genes are given only for firm matches. Where a row states a size, it is once, few, many or the class of an expanded clone; other rows omit it.

size: .
D: .
V: TRBV7-9
length: 15
J: TRBJ1-5
CDR3: CASSSDRWIDQPQHF
DNA: TGTGCCAGCAGCTCGGACAGATGGATCGATCAGCCCCAGCATTTT

size: .
D: TRBD1
V: TRBV9
length: 13
J: TRBJ1-2
CDR3: CASSAQGFYGYTF
DNA: TGTGCCAGCAGCGCACAGGGGTTCTATGGCTACACCTTC

size: once
D: .
V: TRBV11-2
length: 15
J: TRBJ2-1
CDR3: CASSLSGSSYNEQFF
DNA: TGTGCCAGCAGCTTATCGGGGAGCTCCTACAATGAGCAGTTCTTC

size: .
D: TRBD1
V: TRBV27
length: 16
J: TRBJ1-1
CDR3: CASSYPTGDFFTEAFF
DNA: TGTGCCAGCAGTTACCCGACAGGGGATTTTTTCACTGAAGCTTTCTTT

size: .
D: TRBD2
V: TRBV15
length: 17
J: TRBJ2-3
CDR3: CATSRVTSGSGTDTQYF
DNA: TGTGCCACCAGCAGAGTGACTAGCGGAAGTGGCACAGATACGCAGTATTTT

size: .
D: .
V: TRBV29-1
length: 14
J: TRBJ2-2
CDR3: CSVWGLANTGELFF
DNA: TGCAGCGTGTGGGGGCTGGCGAACACCGGGGAGCTGTTTTTT

size: once
D: TRBD1
V: TRBV19
length: 14
J: TRBJ1-1
CDR3: CASSIRTGGTEAFF
DNA: TGTGCCAGTAGTATTAGGACAGGGGGAACTGAAGCTTTCTTT

size: once
D: TRBD1
V: TRBV2
length: 15
J: TRBJ2-1
CDR3: CASSRPGTVYNEQFF
DNA: TGTGCCAGCAGTCGTCCCGGGACAGTTTACAATGAGCAGTTCTTC

size: .
D: TRBD2
V: TRBV13
length: 17
J: TRBJ2-7
CDR3: CASSPTETSGRSYEQYF
DNA: TGTGCCAGCAGCCCTACTGAGACTAGCGGGAGGAGCTACGAGCAGTACTTC

size: .
D: TRBD2
V: TRBV10-3
length: 15
J: TRBJ2-5
CDR3: CAISKSGSQYQTQYF
DNA: TGTGCCATCAGTAAAAGCGGGAGCCAATACCAGACCCAGTACTTC

size: .
D: TRBD2
V: TRBV5-4
length: 15
J: TRBJ2-2
CDR3: CASSPQVAGTGELFF
DNA: TGTGCCAGCAGCCCCCAGGTAGCGGGGACCGGGGAGCTGTTTTTT

size: .
D: TRBD1
V: TRBV5-1
length: 13
J: TRBJ2-7
CDR3: CASSLPGQYEQYF
DNA: TGCGCCAGCAGCTTACCGGGACAGTACGAGCAGTACTTC

size: .
D: .
V: TRBV28
length: 14
J: TRBJ2-7
CDR3: CASSSSAGSDEQYF
DNA: TGTGCCAGCAGTTCCTCAGCAGGATCTGACGAGCAGTACTTC

size: .
D: .
V: TRBV10-1
length: 14
J: TRBJ2-2
CDR3: CASSFSGNTGELFF
DNA: TGCGCCAGCAGTTTTAGCGGGAACACCGGGGAGCTGTTTTTT

size: .
D: TRBD1
V: TRBV7-2
length: 16
J: TRBJ2-3
CDR3: CASSLVGQGNTDTQYF
DNA: TGTGCCAGCAGCTTAGTGGGACAGGGGAACACAGATACGCAGTATTTT

size: .
D: TRBD2
V: TRBV11-1
length: 15
J: TRBJ2-3
CDR3: CASSPRLAGGDTQYF
DNA: TGTGCCAGCAGCCCACGACTAGCGGGAGGGGATACGCAGTATTTT

size: .
D: TRBD2
V: TRBV18
length: 14
J: TRBJ2-1
CDR3: CASSGGEGYNEQFF
DNA: TGTGCCAGCTCAGGAGGGGAGGGCTACAATGAGCAGTTCTTC

size: .
D: .
V: TRBV12-5
length: 13
J: TRBJ2-6
CDR3: CASAISGANVLTF
DNA: TGTGCTAGTGCCATCTCTGGGGCCAACGTCCTGACTTTC

size: .
D: TRBD2
V: TRBV5-4
length: 14
J: TRBJ2-2
CDR3: CASRLAGNTGELFF
DNA: TGTGCCAGCAGACTAGCGGGAAACACCGGGGAGCTGTTTTTT

size: once
D: .
V: TRBV7-9
length: 16
J: TRBJ2-7
CDR3: CASSSNRDIATYEQYF
DNA: TGTGCCAGCAGCTCAAACCGGGACATAGCCACCTACGAGCAGTACTTC

size: .
D: .
V: TRBV10-2
length: 14
J: TRBJ1-1
CDR3: CASSERVGGTEAFF
DNA: TGCGCCAGCAGTGAACGAGTGGGCGGGACTGAAGCTTTCTTT

size: .
D: .
V: TRBV5-1
length: 16
J: TRBJ2-3
CDR3: CASTPGSGLGTDTQYF
DNA: TGCGCCAGCACCCCCGGGTCAGGGCTGGGCACAGATACGCAGTATTTT

size: .
D: .
V: TRBV5-4
length: 14
J: TRBJ2-5
CDR3: CASSLAQTQETQYF
DNA: TGTGCCAGCAGCTTGGCCCAAACACAAGAGACCCAGTACTTC